These 29 T cell receptor beta chains share one sample of origin, sequenced in a study of blood T cell repertoires in COVID-19. Repertoires were generated with immunoSEQ multiplex PCR, while TCRdb's copy carries only in-frame clones and drops some. The table includes approximately 360,000 clones, more than 70% detected once. Material: PBMCs or T cells enriched from blood (not recorded which). The receptors stem from a man aged 40-50 years in a cohort exposed to, infected with or recovered from COVID-19 (not recorded which).

The chain employs TRBV6-5 and TRBJ1-5; 9 bases are a match to TRBD1. The CDR3 has 15 residues. CDR1 is MNHEY and CDR2 is SVGAGI in the germline V gene. V trimming: 6 bases; J trimming: 6 bases; junction bases outside the gene matches: 9. CDR3 sequence (DNA): TGTGCCAGCAGGGACCCGGGACAGGGAGTTCAGCCCCAGCATTTT. It translates to CASRDPGQGVQPQHF.

V and J are TRBV30 and TRBJ1-6, with 7 nucleotides matching TRBD1. Trimming at V came to 5 bases and at J to 8 bases, leaving 6 bases not matched to a gene. CDR1 is GTSNPN, CDR2 SVGIG, per germline (reference sequence). The CDR3 is made up of 13 amino acids. The CDR3 is CAWRGQGDSPLHF. For the CDR3, the DNA is TGTGCCTGGCGTGGGCAGGGGGATTCACCCCTCCACTTT.

The chain joins TRBV3-1 (or the pseudogene TRBV3-2) to TRBJ1-1; TRBD1 matches at 7 bases. V shed 7 bases and J 12 bases; nucleotides not matched to a gene: 11. The CDR3 contains 12 residues. Germline V CDR1 and CDR2: LGHDT, YNNKEL (reference sequence). The CDR3 sequence: CASTTIGGQTFF. DNA for the CDR3: TGTGCCAGCACCACTATAGGGGGCCAAACTTTCTTT.

V and J are TRBV4-1 and TRBJ2-1; 7 nucleotides match TRBD2. V gave up 1 base and J gave up 7 bases; unmatched junction bases: 13. This CDR3 is 17 amino acids long. Germline V gene data show CDR1 as MGHRA and CDR2 as YSYEKL. CDR3 bases: TGCGCCAGCAGCCAAGGGGCGGTTGGCGGGAGCGGTAATGAGCAGTTCTTC. This gives the protein CASSQGAVGGSGNEQFF.

The J gene is TRBJ1-1, the V gene TRBV5-1; 8 nucleotides align to TRBD1. V shed 4 bases and J 7 bases; nucleotides not matched to a gene: 9. CDR1 and CDR2 from the germline V gene are SGHRS and YFSETQ. The CDR3 is 14 amino acids. CDR3 nucleotide sequence: TGCGCCAGCAGCCTTGAGACAGGGGCCAATGAAGCTTTCTTT. Amino acid sequence: CASSLETGANEAFF.

V is TRBV25-1 and J is TRBJ1-2, with TRBD1 matching 10 bases. CDR3 size: 13 residues. V lost 9 bases and J lost 6; bases outside the gene matches: 7. Germline CDR1 and CDR2: MGHDK and SYGVNS. The DNA for the CDR3 is TGTGCCAGTGCCGGGACAGGGGTCAATGGCTACACCTTC. It yields the protein CASAGTGVNGYTF.

CDR3 region: CASYYGHPYNEQFF. CDR3 coding DNA: TGTGCCAGCTATTACGGACATCCCTACAATGAGCAGTTCTTC. The chain carries TRBV5-6 and TRBJ2-1; D perhaps matches TRBD1 (5 bases). The CDR3 spans 14 residues. V lost 7 bases, J lost 2 bases, and 13 bases lay in between. Germline CDR1 is SGHDT and CDR2 is YYEEEE.

The chain recombines TRBV7-9 with TRBJ1-1, with 9 bases fitting TRBD1. V lost 5 bases, J lost 4 bases, and 5 bases stayed unmatched. The CDR3 length is 14 residues. Germline CDR1 is SEHNR and CDR2 is FQNEAQ (reference sequence). CDR3 bases: TGTGCCAGCAGCCCCCAGACAGGGGGCACTGAAGCTTTCTTT. Amino acids: CASSPQTGGTEAFF.

V and J are TRBV28 and TRBJ1-2; 8 nucleotides align to TRBD1. The V gene end was trimmed by 6 bases and the J gene end by 1 base; junction bases not matched to a gene: 4. This CDR3 contains 14 residues. Germline values: CDR1 MDHEN, CDR2 SYDVKM. Written as DNA, the CDR3 is TGTGCCAGCAGCCCGGACAGGGATAACTATGGCTACACCTTC. It codes for CASSPDRDNYGYTF.

The CDR3 region is CASAPRSTDTQYF. In DNA, the CDR3 is TGTGCCAGCGCCCCGAGAAGCACAGATACGCAGTATTTT. The chain combines TRBV11-1 with TRBJ2-3, with D uncertain. In germline, CDR1 is SGHAT, CDR2 FQDESV (reference sequence). Between the trimmed V and J ends, which lost 8 bases and 0 bases, there was a span of 9 bases. The CDR3 totals 13 residues.

The chain combines TRBV10-1 with TRBJ2-1, with D perhaps TRBD2 (6 bases). This CDR3 spans 17 amino acids. V was cut by 0 bases and J by 3 bases, with 15 bases left in between. Germline CDR1 reads WNHNN; CDR2 reads SYGVQD (reference sequence). The CDR3, as DNA: TGCGCCAGCAGTGAGTCCGGGATTGGGGGACTCTACAATGAGCAGTTCTTC. It encodes CASSESGIGGLYNEQFF.

The chain uses TRBV5-1 and TRBJ1-4; TRBD1 might be the D (5 bases). The CDR3 sequence is 16 residues long. The germline V gene has CDR1 SGHRS and CDR2 YFSETQ. V lost 4 bases, J lost 3 bases, and 16 bases lay in between. The CDR3 DNA reads TGCGCCAGCAGCGCCCTGGGGGGTCGGGCTAATGAAAAACTGTTTTTT. As protein: CASSALGGRANEKLFF.

V usage is TRBV7-9 and J usage is TRBJ2-1, with a weak D call TRBD2 (6 bases). V was shortened by 2 bases and J by 7 bases, with 12 bases between the two germline ends. Per germline, CDR1 SEHNR and CDR2 FQNEAQ (reference sequence). This CDR3 is 14 amino acids long. CDR3 bases: TGTGCCAGCAGCTTACTAACGGGGGTTAATGAGCAGTTCTTC. Amino acids: CASSLLTGVNEQFF.

The rearrangement links TRBV25-1 to TRBJ1-2; D is perhaps TRBD1 (6 bases). The ends were cut back, 3 bases at V and 4 bases at J, with 12 bases in the middle. The CDR3 is 14 residues long. Germline-derived CDR1 and CDR2 are MGHDK and SYGVNS. Written as DNA, the CDR3 is TGTGCCAGCAGTGACGGGGGGCGCAGCTATGGCTACACCTTC. It yields the protein CASSDGGRSYGYTF.

In nucleotides, the CDR3 is TGTGCCAGCAGTGAAGCCGCAGGGTCCAACGAGCAGTACTTC. Residues: CASSEAAGSNEQYF. The rearrangement joins TRBV2 to TRBJ2-7; D perhaps matches TRBD1 (5 bases). From germline, CDR1 is SNHLY and CDR2 FYNNEI. The V and J ends lost 0 bases and 5 bases respectively, with 11 bases between them. This CDR3 has 14 amino acids.

The rearrangement joins TRBV10-1 to TRBJ2-1; the D gene is possibly TRBD1 (6 bases). The CDR3 has 13 residues. Germline values: CDR1 WNHNN, CDR2 SYGVQD (reference sequence). Trimming pared 8 bases from V and 3 bases from J, leaving 11 bases between. In DNA, the CDR3 is TGCGCCAGCCGGGACACTTTCTACAATGAGCAGTTCTTC. This encodes CASRDTFYNEQFF.

This chain connects TRBV3-1 (or the pseudogene TRBV3-2) to TRBJ1-2; D is unclear. The CDR3 has 14 amino acids. CDR1 is LGHDT and CDR2 is YNNKEL in the germline V gene (reference sequence). The V end was cut by 3 bases, the J end by 4 bases, with 12 bases between. The CDR3 here is CASSHLTASYGYTF. CDR3 coding DNA: TGTGCCAGCAGCCATCTAACAGCAAGCTATGGCTACACCTTC.

The V gene is TRBV28, the J gene TRBJ2-7, with TRBD2 matching over 7 bases. The length of the CDR3 is 15 residues. J gave up 0 bases and V 5 bases, and 7 bases lay outside the gene matches. Germline V gene data show CDR1 as MDHEN and CDR2 as SYDVKM. This chain's CDR3 is CASSPGSGASYEQYF. The CDR3 DNA is TGTGCCAGCAGTCCGGGGAGCGGGGCCTCCTACGAGCAGTACTTC. The full variable domain, with the rest looked up from reference TRBV28 and TRBJ2-7, is DVKVTQSSRYLVKRTGEKVFLECVQDMDHENMFWYRQDPGLGLRLIYFSYDVKMKEKGDIPEGYSVSREKKERFSLILESASTNQTSMYLCASSPGSGASYEQYFGPGTRLTVT.

The chain combines TRBV18 with TRBJ1-2; TRBD1 aligns across 7 bases. V was pared by 4 bases and J by 4 bases, with 9 bases of the junction left unmatched. CDR1 is KGHSH, CDR2 LQKENI, per germline. This CDR3 comprises 15 residues. The CDR3 sequence: CASSQTGSGLYGYTF. The DNA for the CDR3 is TGTGCCAGCTCACAGACAGGGTCTGGCCTCTATGGCTACACCTTC. Based on the CDR3 plus reference TRBV18 and TRBJ1-2, the full variable domain is NAGVMQNPRHLVRRRGQEARLRCSPMKGHSHVYWYRQLPEEGLKFMVYLQKENIIDESGMPKERFSAEFPKEGPSILRIQQVVRGDSAAYFCASSQTGSGLYGYTFGSGTRLTVV.

V is TRBV27 and J is TRBJ1-1; the match to TRBD1 covers 11 bases. The CDR3 extends over 15 amino acids. The germline V gene has CDR1 MNHEY and CDR2 SMNVEV (reference sequence). V was clipped by 6 bases and J by 2 bases; unmatched bases: 5. CDR3 DNA sequence: TGTGCCAGCAGACGGACAGGGGGCCTTAACACTGAAGCTTTCTTT. Translated, it gives CASRRTGGLNTEAFF.

The chain employs TRBV5-1 and TRBJ1-4; 8 positions agree with TRBD1. Looked up from germline, CDR1 is SGHRS and CDR2 is YFSETQ. The CDR3 runs 16 residues. The V gene end was trimmed by 3 bases and the J gene end by 7 bases; junction bases not matched to a gene: 11. CDR3 loop: CASSSEPTGGGEKLFF. The CDR3 coding sequence is TGCGCCAGCAGCTCCGAACCCACAGGGGGGGGTGAAAAACTGTTTTTT.

The rearrangement links TRBV19 to TRBJ2-7; the match to TRBD1 covers 9 bases. V trimming: 4 bases; J trimming: 5 bases; junction bases outside the gene matches: 9. This CDR3 has 15 residues. Germline CDR1 and CDR2: LNHDA and SQIVND (reference sequence). CDR3 sequence: CASSNPGQGFHEQYF. The DNA of the CDR3 is TGTGCCAGTAGTAATCCGGGACAGGGATTCCACGAGCAGTACTTC.

The chain links TRBV4-1 to TRBJ2-1; D might be TRBD2 (5 bases). There are 18 residues in the CDR3. The germline V gene has CDR1 MGHRA and CDR2 YSYEKL. V was clipped by 0 bases and J by 0 bases, with 15 bases between them. The CDR3 DNA reads TGCGCCAGCAGCCAAGAATCTCGCGGGCGTAGCTCCTACAATGAGCAGTTCTTC. Its protein product is CASSQESRGRSSYNEQFF.

CDR3 residues: CASSEGQGGDQPQHF. The CDR3 region has the DNA TGTGCCAGCAGTGAGGGACAGGGAGGCGATCAGCCCCAGCATTTT. V is TRBV2 and J is TRBJ1-5; TRBD1 matches at 9 bases. The junction had 5 bases not matched to a gene; V was cut back by 3 bases and J by 5 bases. CDR3 length: 15 residues. The V gene's germline CDR1 is SNHLY and CDR2 FYNNEI.

The V call is TRBV5-1, the J call TRBJ1-2; D gene ambiguous. The V end was cut by 4 bases, the J end by 0 bases, with 10 bases between. CDR1 is SGHRS and CDR2 is YFSETQ in the germline V gene. There are 14 residues in the CDR3. The CDR3 DNA follows: TGCGCCAGCAGCCCCGGGGTAGCTAACTATGGCTACACCTTC. Translation: CASSPGVANYGYTF.

The rearrangement joins TRBV19 to TRBJ1-5; 9 positions match TRBD1. J lost 7 bases, V lost 3 bases, and 7 bases had no gene match. This CDR3 is built from 15 residues. Germline V gene lookup returns CDR1 LNHDA and CDR2 SQIVND (reference sequence). CDR3 in DNA: TGTGCCAGTAGTATCATCGGGACAGGGAGCCAGCCCCAGCATTTT. Translating gives CASSIIGTGSQPQHF.

The genes are TRBV4-2 and TRBJ1-5, with TRBD1 identical over 9 bases. Trimming took 1 base from V and 6 from J; bases not matched to a gene: 10. This CDR3 has 17 residues. Germline V CDR1 and CDR2: LGHNA, YNFKEQ. CDR3: CASSQGGVTGGAQPQHF. The CDR3 nucleotides read TGTGCCAGCAGCCAAGGGGGGGTGACAGGGGGAGCTCAGCCCCAGCATTTT.

This rearrangement joins TRBV5-1 to TRBJ2-1; 14 bases are a match to TRBD2. V shed 4 bases and J 7 bases; nucleotides not matched to a gene: 7. CDR1 is SGHRS and CDR2 is YFSETQ in the germline V gene. The CDR3 consists of 16 residues. In DNA form, the CDR3 reads TGCGCCAGCAGCCGGGGGACTAGCGGGAGCATTAATGAGCAGTTCTTC. It encodes CASSRGTSGSINEQFF.

V is TRBV27 and J is TRBJ2-6; tentative D call: TRBD2 (5 bases). Trimming took 2 bases from V and 0 from J, leaving 11 bases between them. The CDR3 loop spans 17 amino acids. Per the germline V gene, CDR1 is MNHEY and CDR2 is SMNVEV (reference sequence). The CDR3 is CASSLITGSSGANVLTF. In DNA, the CDR3 is TGTGCCAGCAGTTTAATCACGGGATCCTCTGGGGCCAACGTCCTGACTTTC. The whole variable domain, remainder taken from reference TRBV27 and TRBJ2-6, is EAQVTQNPRYLITVTGKKLTVTCSQNMNHEYMSWYRQDPGLGLRQIYYSMNVEVTDKGDVPEGYKVSRKEKRNFPLILESPSPNQTSLYFCASSLITGSSGANVLTFGAGSRLTVL.